These 18 T cell receptor beta chains share one sample of origin, sequenced in a study of cytomegalovirus exposure and HLA in healthy donors. The PCR employed 60 Vbeta primers together with 13 Jbeta primers. Data came from immunoSEQ multiplex PCR; TCRdb stores just in-frame clones and leaves some out. The sample has just over 85,000 clones; roughly three quarters are singletons. The source material was PBMCs. The receptor source for this set is a man aged 35-49 years in good health and CMV-seronegative.

The DNA of the CDR3 is TGTGCCATCATTCTCGGACAGGGTGACACCGGGGAGCTGTTTTTT. Its protein product is CAIILGQGDTGELFF. The chain employs TRBV10-3 and TRBJ2-2; 8 bases are a match to TRBD1. Trimming removed 7 bases from V and 3 bases from J; junction bases left unmatched: 7. Germline V gene sequence: CDR1 ENHRY, CDR2 SYGVKD. The CDR3 extends over 15 amino acids.

This chain uses TRBV27 with TRBJ1-5; a weak D match, TRBD1 (5 bases). Germline V gene sequence: CDR1 MNHEY, CDR2 SMNVEV (reference sequence). V gave up 5 bases and J gave up 0 bases, with 11 bases separating them. The CDR3 loop spans 15 amino acids. DNA for the CDR3: TGTGCCAGCAGTGGGGGGGTAGATAGCAATCAGCCCCAGCATTTT. Translating it yields CASSGGVDSNQPQHF.

The rearrangement joins TRBV7-3 to TRBJ2-1; 13 bases are shared with TRBD2. The V segment lost 5 bases and the J segment 7 bases; nucleotides outside the gene matches: 5. Germline V gene lookup returns CDR1 SGHTA and CDR2 FQGTGA. The CDR3 has 15 residues. In DNA, the CDR3 is TGTGCCAGCAGCCTACTAGCGGGGGGGCCTAATGAGCAGTTCTTC. Amino acid sequence: CASSLLAGGPNEQFF.

V usage is TRBV10-3 and J usage is TRBJ1-5, with 10 bases aligning to TRBD1. The trim removed 0 bases at V and 5 bases at J, leaving 4 bases unmatched. This CDR3 has 16 amino acids. CDR1 and CDR2 from the germline V gene are ENHRY and SYGVKD. This CDR3 is CAISESLGTGDQPQHF. CDR3 coding DNA: TGTGCCATCAGTGAGTCGCTTGGGACAGGGGATCAGCCCCAGCATTTT.

V usage is TRBV5-4 and J usage is TRBJ2-5, with a weak D call TRBD1 (6 bases). V gave up 2 bases and J gave up 2 bases, with 7 bases separating them. This CDR3 has 13 residues. CDR1 and CDR2 (germline): SGHNT, YYREEE (reference sequence). CDR3 DNA: TGTGCCAGCAGCTTAGGGGGACAAGAGACCCAGTACTTC. It specifies CASSLGGQETQYF.

The chain couples TRBV11-2 to TRBJ2-7; 9 bases align to TRBD1. With 4 bases clipped from V and 4 bases from J, the junction kept 5 bases outside the gene matches. This CDR3 is built from 14 residues. The germline V gene has CDR1 SGHAT and CDR2 FQNNGV. CDR3: CASSYGTGRYEQYF. The CDR3 bases are TGTGCCAGCAGCTACGGGACAGGGAGGTACGAGCAGTACTTC.

The J gene is TRBJ2-1, the V gene TRBV5-1, with TRBD1 matching over 7 bases. Germline V gene lookup returns CDR1 SGHRS and CDR2 YFSETQ. Unmatched junction bases numbered 15, after V lost 7 bases and J lost 8 bases. The CDR3 contains 15 residues. The CDR3 DNA follows: TGCGCCAGCGGCCCGGACTTGACAGGGAACGATGAGCAGTTCTTC. Translated: CASGPDLTGNDEQFF.

J is TRBJ1-2 and V is TRBV7-9; D may be TRBD1 (5 bases). The CDR3 extends over 14 amino acids. The V end lost 0 bases, the J end lost 4 bases, and 9 bases lay between the germline ends. Germline CDR1 and CDR2: SEHNR and FQNEAQ (reference sequence). The CDR3: CASSLAGGSYGYTF. CDR3 nucleotide sequence: TGTGCCAGCAGCTTAGCCGGGGGTTCCTATGGCTACACCTTC.

The V and J genes are TRBV9 and TRBJ1-3, with TRBD1 matching 7 bases. This CDR3 is 13 amino acids long. V trimming: 4 bases; J trimming: 8 bases; junction bases outside the gene matches: 6. Germline assignment: CDR1 SGDLS and CDR2 YYNGEE. This chain's CDR3 is CASSPRGRDTIYF. CDR3 bases: TGTGCCAGCAGCCCAAGGGGGCGGGACACCATATATTTT.

The rearrangement uses TRBV27 and TRBJ2-3, with 10 bases lining up with TRBD2. The CDR3 spans 17 residues. The germline V gene encodes CDR1 MNHEY and CDR2 SMNVEV (reference sequence). Unmatched junction bases numbered 9, after V lost 0 bases and J lost 6 bases. CDR3 coding DNA: TGTGCCAGCAGTTTATCGGGTAGCGGGGGGCTTATGGATACGCAGTATTTT. This translates into CASSLSGSGGLMDTQYF.

This chain joins TRBV5-1 and TRBJ2-7; D is possibly TRBD1 (5 bases). The CDR3 has 14 amino acids. Trimming pared 2 bases from V and 4 bases from J, leaving 13 bases between. The germline V gene has CDR1 SGHRS and CDR2 YFSETQ. CDR3 in DNA: TGCGCCAGCAGCTTAACTACAGGATCATACGAGCAGTACTTC. Residues: CASSLTTGSYEQYF.

The table lists this clone with a count of one. The rearrangement uses TRBV6-1 and TRBJ1-2, with TRBD1 matching 9 bases. V dropped 5 bases and J dropped 4; count of bases not matched to a gene: 5. CDR3 length equals 14 residues. CDR1 is MNHNS, CDR2 SASEGT, per germline. The CDR3 here is CASSNRGLGYGYTF. As DNA, the CDR3 is TGTGCCAGCAGTAACAGGGGGCTTGGCTATGGCTACACCTTC.

The chain couples TRBV11-1 to TRBJ2-1, with a weak D call TRBD2 (6 bases). With 5 bases removed from V and 0 bases from J, the gap between germline ends came to 23 bases. Germline V gene data show CDR1 as SGHAT and CDR2 as FQDESV (reference sequence). CDR3 length: 19 residues. The DNA for the CDR3 is TGTGCCAGCAGCCCTTCTGATCGGAGGGATGTTAGCTCCTACAATGAGCAGTTCTTC. Translated, it gives CASSPSDRRDVSSYNEQFF.

The chain links TRBV7-8 to TRBJ1-6; 9 positions match TRBD1. The V gene end was trimmed by 4 bases and the J gene end by 7 bases; junction bases not matched to a gene: 5. CDR3 size: 15 residues. Germline values: CDR1 SGHVS, CDR2 FQNEAQ. CDR3 DNA sequence: TGTGCCAGCAGCTACACGGGACAGGGAAATTCACCCCTCCACTTT. Its protein product is CASSYTGQGNSPLHF.

The V gene is TRBV29-1, the J gene TRBJ2-7; a weak D match, TRBD1 (6 bases). The V end lost 5 bases, the J end lost 5 bases, and 13 bases lay between the germline ends. This CDR3 is built from 12 residues. Germline V gene data show CDR1 as SQVTM and CDR2 as ANQGSEA. As DNA, the CDR3 is TGCAGCGTTACAGGGTTTCGGGACGAGCAGTACTTC. Protein product: CSVTGFRDEQYF.

On this clone itself: The junction departs from germline at one end; a sequencing error may be responsible. The CDR3: CASSEASPGGAETQYF. CDR3 nucleotides: TGTGCCAGCAGCGAAGCCAGTCCGGGGGGGGCGGAGACCCAGTACTTC. V and J are TRBV4-1 and TRBJ2-5; TRBD2 matches 8 bases. The length of the CDR3 is 16 residues. Per the germline V gene, CDR1 is MGHRA and CDR2 is YSYEKL.

This sequence joins TRBV4-2 and TRBJ2-7, with TRBD1 as a possible D gene (6 bases). The germline CDR1 and CDR2 sequences are LGHNA and YNFKEQ. Trimming removed 0 bases at V and 1 base at J, with 10 bases between. The CDR3 contains 15 residues. Here the CDR3 DNA reads TGTGCCAGCAGCCAAGAGGCAGGGGAGTCCTACGAGCAGTACTTC. This encodes CASSQEAGESYEQYF.

This chain uses TRBV25-1 with TRBJ2-5; the match to TRBD1 covers 8 bases. The CDR3 totals 16 residues. Germline CDR1 reads MGHDK; CDR2 reads SYGVNS. The V segment lost 1 base and the J segment 5 bases; nucleotides outside the gene matches: 9. The CDR3 DNA is TGTGCCAGCAGTGAATTAGGCAGGGGGCGCGGTGAGACCCAGTACTTC. As protein: CASSELGRGRGETQYF.